This TCR beta chain was retrieved from a study of OX40 agonist ivuxolimab in advanced cancers. About the research overall: An agonistic anti-OX40 (CD134) antibody, ivuxolimab, was used to treat the patients. Treatment received earlier with anti-PD-1, anti-PD-L1 or anti-CTLA-4 agents was allowed, and 40% had some. Overall study results and limits: Researchers did not establish what antigens the expanded peripheral T cells target.

Points on this clone: Its antigen is unknown.

V was pared by 5 bases and J by 4 bases, with 6 bases of the junction left unmatched. CDR3 length: 15 residues. Germline loops: CDR1 LNHDA, CDR2 SQIVND (reference sequence). Clones were sequenced by immunoSEQ multiplex PCR, and TCRdb holds only the in-frame ones, with some missing. The table records 50,000 to 70,000 clones, around 87% of them present only once. The TCR was taken from an adult with an advanced solid tumor such as melanoma, head and neck, liver or kidney cancer. The sample here was CD4+ or CD8+ T cells sorted from blood, taken in a trial of the OX40 agonist ivuxolimab. The genes are TRBV19 and TRBJ2-7; TRBD2 aligns across 12 bases. The CDR3 sequence is CASSPTSGSLYEQYF. The CDR3 coding sequence is TGTGCCAGTAGTCCGACTAGCGGGAGTTTATACGAGCAGTACTTC. The full variable domain, completed using reference TRBV19 and TRBJ2-7, is DGGITQSPKYLFRKEGQNVTLSCEQNLNHDAMYWYRQDPGQGLRLIYYSQIVNDFQKGDIAEGYSVSREKKESFPLTVTSAQKNPTAFYLCASSPTSGSLYEQYFGPGTRLTVT.